This T cell receptor (beta chain) was obtained from a study of blood T cell repertoires in COVID-19. Across the whole study: COVID-19 samples from acute and convalescent phases originated in the United States, Italy and Spain. Sources were T cells, B-cell-depleted T cells, or PBMCs; the material itself was cDNA or gDNA.

Germline V gene sequence: CDR1 SGHRS, CDR2 YFSETQ. The ends were cut back, 5 bases at V and 1 base at J, with 9 bases in the middle. This CDR3 is built from 14 residues. The data were produced by immunoSEQ multiplex PCR, yet TCRdb's version contains in-frame clones alone and is incomplete. In the table there are around 80,000 clones, 85% to 90% of which are singletons. This sequence originates from a man aged 80 or over with active or convalescent COVID-19. The material sequenced was peripheral blood. The chain is built from TRBV5-1 and TRBJ2-2; the D gene is possibly TRBD1 (5 bases). The CDR3 is CASRGRVNTGELFF. The CDR3 region has the DNA TGCGCCAGCAGAGGCAGGGTGAACACCGGGGAGCTGTTTTTT. The whole variable domain, remainder taken from reference TRBV5-1 and TRBJ2-2, is KAGVTQTPRYLIKTRGQQVTLSCSPISGHRSVSWYQQTPGQGLQFLFEYFSETQRNKGNFPGRFSGRQFSNSRSEMNVSTLELGDSALYLCASRGRVNTGELFFGEGSRLTVL.